Each of the 9 T cell receptor beta chains below was sequenced from the same sample in a study of T-cell reconstitution after alpha-beta-depleted transplantation in children. Unique molecular identifiers featured in how the TCRbeta library was prepared. TCRdb re-analysed the PCR reads in MiXCR, keeping a single row per CDR3 protein. This table has 350,000 to 500,000 distinct CDR3 sequences, approximately 42% appearing once. This material consisted of PBMCs, taken before TCRalphabeta/CD19-depleted stem cell transplant. All receptors come from a girl aged 2 to 10 with aplastic anemia, due to receive a stem cell transplant.

This chain's CDR3 is CASSQVAGSSYNEQFF. The CDR3 nucleotides are TGCGCCAGCAGCCAAGTCGCGGGGAGCTCCTACAATGAGCAGTTCTTC. The J gene is TRBJ2-1, the V gene TRBV4-1; D is perhaps TRBD2 (6 bases). The CDR3 is 16 amino acids. CDR1 and CDR2 from the germline V gene are MGHRA and YSYEKL. V was cut by 1 base and J by 0 bases, with 10 bases left in between.

The table lists this clonotype with many counts. This chain uses TRBV20-1 with TRBJ2-7; D is possibly TRBD1 or TRBD2 (5 bases each). The CDR3 extends over 15 amino acids. Trimming took 0 bases from V and 3 from J, leaving 15 bases between them. Germline-derived CDR1 and CDR2 are DFQATT and SNEGSKA (reference sequence). CDR3 DNA: TGCAGTGCTAGAGATCCGGGGCTTGGAGGCTACGAGCAGTACTTC. It codes for CSARDPGLGGYEQYF.

This clonotype was detected many times. The rearrangement links TRBV20-1 to TRBJ2-5, with 7 nucleotides matching TRBD2. The germline CDR1 and CDR2 sequences are DFQATT and SNEGSKA (reference sequence). Germline trimming cut 4 bases from V and 5 bases from J; bases unmatched to any gene: 7. This CDR3 spans 13 amino acids. The CDR3 sequence: CSAKAGAKETQYF. CDR3 nucleotide sequence: TGCAGTGCTAAGGCGGGAGCAAAGGAGACCCAGTACTTC.

The V call is TRBV7-9, the J call TRBJ1-5; D remains unclear. This CDR3 contains 15 residues. Germline CDR1 is SEHNR and CDR2 is FQNEAQ (reference sequence). V was shortened by 5 bases and J by 2 bases, with 13 bases between the two germline ends. The CDR3 spells CASSPHGSGNQPQHF. DNA for the CDR3: TGTGCCAGCAGCCCCCATGGGTCGGGCAATCAGCCCCAGCATTTT.

This clonotype was observed many times. The V gene is TRBV20-1, the J gene TRBJ2-6; the D is unclear. V gave up 4 bases and J gave up 0 bases, with 7 bases separating them. CDR1 and CDR2 (germline): DFQATT, SNEGSKA (reference sequence). This CDR3 is 14 amino acids long. The CDR3 loop is CSATGDSGANVLTF. CDR3 DNA sequence: TGCAGTGCTACTGGGGACTCTGGGGCCAACGTCCTGACTTTC.

This rearrangement joins TRBV20-1 to TRBJ2-3, with D tentatively TRBD2 (5 bases). Deletions cut 1 base from V and 0 bases from J, with 11 bases between. Germline CDR1 and CDR2: DFQATT and SNEGSKA (reference sequence). The CDR3 totals 15 residues. In DNA form, the CDR3 reads TGCAGTGCTAGAGTAACGGGATTGAGCACAGATACGCAGTATTTT. This encodes CSARVTGLSTDTQYF.

The chain employs TRBV28 and TRBJ2-7; D is possibly TRBD2 (6 bases). V lost 5 bases, J lost 2 bases, and 16 bases lay in between. The CDR3 is 15 residues long. CDR1 is MDHEN, CDR2 SYDVKM, per germline. The CDR3 DNA sequence: TGTGCCAGCAGTGATCCGGGACGGGGGACCTACGAGCAGTACTTC. Translation gives CASSDPGRGTYEQYF.

The J gene is TRBJ2-1, the V gene TRBV19, with no clear D. CDR3 size: 17 residues. The germline V gene has CDR1 LNHDA and CDR2 SQIVND (reference sequence). V shed 0 bases and J shed 0 bases, with 12 bases lying between them. The CDR3 loop reads CASSIDLRTRSYNEQFF. The DNA of the CDR3 is TGTGCCAGTAGTATAGATCTTAGGACCCGCTCCTACAATGAGCAGTTCTTC.

This clonotype was detected ten times or more. CDR3 loop: CASSQDNVGRATKPPGELFF. CDR3 DNA: TGCGCCAGCAGCCAAGATAACGTCGGCAGGGCCACTAAGCCCCCCGGGGAGCTGTTTTTT. V usage is TRBV4-3 and J usage is TRBJ2-2, with TRBD1 as a possible D gene (5 bases). Germline CDR1 reads LGHNA; CDR2 reads YSLEER. V gave up 0 bases and J gave up 6 bases, with 26 bases separating them. The CDR3 sequence is 20 residues long.